The rows below give T cell receptor beta chains drawn from one sample of a study of control samples from healthy donors and cancer patients. The table came from immunoSEQ multiplex PCR; TCRdb's copy has only in-frame clones and leaves some out. The sample has about 130,000 clones, approximately 89% seen once. The sample was blood. The receptors originated from a young man in good health. Both conserved end residues are part of each CDR3. Each record gives: D gene, clone size, J gene, V gene, CDR3 length, CDR3 protein, CDR3 DNA. The D gene is left open where the match is weak. Clone sizes are given selectively: once, few, many, or a class where the clone is expanded.

d_call: .
clone_size: .
j_call: TRBJ2-7
v_call: TRBV21-1
cdr3_length: 17
cdr3_aa: CASSKEEERQSAYEQYF
cdr3_nt: TGTGCCAGCAGCAAAGAGGAGGAGAGACAGAGTGCCTACGAGCAGTACTTC

d_call: .
clone_size: .
j_call: TRBJ1-5
v_call: TRBV10-2
cdr3_length: 13
cdr3_aa: CASSRVLDQPQHF
cdr3_nt: TGCGCCAGCAGTAGGGTACTTGATCAGCCCCAGCATTTT

d_call: .
clone_size: .
j_call: TRBJ1-6
v_call: TRBV19
cdr3_length: 13
cdr3_aa: CASSRNVNSPLHF
cdr3_nt: TGTGCCAGTAGTAGGAATGTTAATTCACCCCTCCACTTT

d_call: .
clone_size: .
j_call: TRBJ1-1
v_call: TRBV7-9
cdr3_length: 14
cdr3_aa: CASSLSRGEAEAFF
cdr3_nt: TGTGCCAGCAGCTTAAGTAGGGGGGAGGCTGAAGCTTTCTTT

d_call: .
clone_size: .
j_call: TRBJ1-1
v_call: TRBV9
cdr3_length: 13
cdr3_aa: CASSPGWGTEAFF
cdr3_nt: TGTGCCAGCAGCCCCGGTTGGGGCACTGAAGCTTTCTTT

d_call: .
clone_size: .
j_call: TRBJ1-5
v_call: TRBV2
cdr3_length: 12
cdr3_aa: CASRTEWQPQHF
cdr3_nt: TGTGCCAGCAGGACCGAGTGGCAGCCCCAGCATTTT

d_call: .
clone_size: .
j_call: TRBJ1-5
v_call: TRBV6-1
cdr3_length: 14
cdr3_aa: CASSEEVGWQPQHF
cdr3_nt: TGTGCCAGCAGTGAAGAGGTAGGGTGGCAGCCCCAGCATTTT

d_call: .
clone_size: .
j_call: TRBJ1-5
v_call: TRBV7-8
cdr3_length: 17
cdr3_aa: CASSLTGAGGSNQPQHF
cdr3_nt: TGTGCCAGCAGCTTAACTGGGGCGGGGGGGAGCAATCAGCCCCAGCATTTT

d_call: .
clone_size: .
j_call: TRBJ2-2
v_call: TRBV10-2
cdr3_length: 15
cdr3_aa: CASSERGPNTGELFF
cdr3_nt: TGCGCCAGCAGTGAGCGGGGGCCCAACACCGGGGAGCTGTTTTTT

d_call: .
clone_size: .
j_call: TRBJ1-1
v_call: TRBV11-3
cdr3_length: 14
cdr3_aa: CASSEGPQNTEAFF
cdr3_nt: TGTGCCAGCAGCGAGGGACCGCAGAACACTGAAGCTTTCTTT

d_call: .
clone_size: .
j_call: TRBJ2-2
v_call: TRBV5-4
cdr3_length: 16
cdr3_aa: CASSPNGQGGTGELFF
cdr3_nt: TGTGCCAGCAGCCCTAACGGTCAGGGGGGGACCGGGGAGCTGTTTTTT

d_call: .
clone_size: .
j_call: TRBJ1-2
v_call: TRBV6-5
cdr3_length: 11
cdr3_aa: CAVSDNYGYTF
cdr3_nt: TGTGCCGTCTCCGACAACTATGGCTACACCTTC

d_call: TRBD1
clone_size: .
j_call: TRBJ2-7
v_call: TRBV5-6
cdr3_length: 14
cdr3_aa: CASSGDRASYEQYF
cdr3_nt: TGTGCCAGCAGCGGAGACAGGGCGTCCTACGAGCAGTACTTC

d_call: .
clone_size: .
j_call: TRBJ1-6
v_call: TRBV6-2/TRBV6-3
cdr3_length: 14
cdr3_aa: CASSYWGAGSPLHF
cdr3_nt: TGTGCCAGCAGTTACTGGGGGGCAGGGTCACCCCTCCACTTT

d_call: TRBD2
clone_size: once
j_call: TRBJ2-1
v_call: TRBV9
cdr3_length: 20
cdr3_aa: CASSAPLSLAGESSYNEQFF
cdr3_nt: TGTGCCAGCAGCGCTCCCCTGTCGCTAGCGGGGGAGAGCTCCTACAATGAGCAGTTCTTC

d_call: .
clone_size: .
j_call: TRBJ2-7
v_call: TRBV14
cdr3_length: 18
cdr3_aa: CASSQAWHRDRTSYEQYF
cdr3_nt: TGTGCCAGCAGCCAAGCCTGGCACAGGGATAGAACCTCCTACGAGCAGTACTTC

d_call: .
clone_size: .
j_call: TRBJ1-5
v_call: TRBV6-4
cdr3_length: 14
cdr3_aa: CASSDREGAQPQHF
cdr3_nt: TGTGCCAGCAGTGACAGGGAGGGTGCCCAGCCCCAGCATTTT